What follows are 27 T cell receptor beta chains derived from one specimen sequenced in a study of early T cells in non-severe SARS-CoV-2 infection. TCRdb ran MiXCR on the 5' RACE reads and lists one entry per CDR3 protein. The repertoire consists of tens of thousands of distinct CDR3 sequences, with around 6% occurring once and the leading ten covering roughly 7%. The sample taken for sequencing was whole blood. The receptors were gathered from an adult who was a healthcare worker with PCR-confirmed SARS-CoV-2 infection or an uninfected control (not recorded which).

This clonotype came up many times. The chain combines TRBV6-6 with TRBJ1-3; TRBD1 is a possible D gene (6 bases). The CDR3 spans 16 residues. The V gene lost 10 bases and the J gene lost 4 bases, with 23 bases spanning the gap. CDR1 is MNHNY, CDR2 SVGAGI, per germline (reference sequence). CDR3 residues: CATTRGAGARGNTIYF. The CDR3 DNA sequence: TGTGCCACTACAAGAGGGGCGGGGGCAAGAGGAAACACCATATATTTT.

The chain is built from TRBV5-1 and TRBJ2-3; perhaps TRBD2 as D (6 bases). The CDR3 is 20 residues long. V lost 0 bases to trimming and J lost 0 bases, with 23 bases between them. Germline CDR1 is SGHRS and CDR2 is YFSETQ. CDR3 in amino acids: CASSLGMFRLGGGSTDTQYF. The CDR3 bases are TGCGCCAGCAGCTTGGGAATGTTCCGACTAGGTGGGGGTAGCACAGATACGCAGTATTTT. Complete variable domain (other parts from reference TRBV5-1 and TRBJ2-3): KAGVTQTPRYLIKTRGQQVTLSCSPISGHRSVSWYQQTPGQGLQFLFEYFSETQRNKGNFPGRFSGRQFSNSRSEMNVSTLELGDSALYLCASSLGMFRLGGGSTDTQYFGPGTRLTVL.

This clonotype was observed a handful of times. This chain links TRBV29-1 with TRBJ2-3, with a weak D call TRBD2 (7 bases). The CDR3 has 14 residues. CDR1 is SQVTM and CDR2 is ANQGSEA in the germline V gene. V was shortened by 6 bases and J by 2 bases, with 15 bases between the two germline ends. CDR3 loop: CSVVAGAYTDTQYF. In DNA form, the CDR3 reads TGCAGCGTCGTTGCGGGGGCCTACACAGATACGCAGTATTTT.

This clonotype has ten or more counts. The rearrangement joins TRBV11-2 to TRBJ2-3; D possibly corresponds to TRBD2 (6 bases). Deletions cut 3 bases from V and 4 bases from J, with 11 bases between. Germline V gene data show CDR1 as SGHAT and CDR2 as FQNNGV. CDR3 size: 14 residues. This chain's CDR3 is CASSFRGVADTQYF. The CDR3 bases are TGTGCCAGCAGCTTCCGCGGGGTGGCAGATACGCAGTATTTT.

This clonotype was observed a few times. The chain carries TRBV18 and TRBJ1-4; D not certain. V lost 6 bases to trimming and J lost 8 bases, with 13 bases between them. The CDR3 totals 13 residues. CDR1 and CDR2 (germline): KGHSH, LQKENI. The CDR3 here is CASSHQQEEKLFF. CDR3 DNA: TGTGCCAGCTCTCACCAGCAGGAGGAAAAACTGTTTTTT. The whole variable domain, filled in from reference TRBV18 and TRBJ1-4, reads NAGVMQNPRHLVRRRGQEARLRCSPMKGHSHVYWYRQLPEEGLKFMVYLQKENIIDESGMPKERFSAEFPKEGPSILRIQQVVRGDSAAYFCASSHQQEEKLFFGSGTQLSVL.

Many counts were recorded for this clonotype. The chain couples TRBV6-2 or TRBV6-3 to TRBJ2-7; D is unresolved. The V gene lost 7 bases and the J gene lost 3 bases, with 10 bases spanning the gap. The CDR3 is made up of 12 amino acids. Germline lookup yields CDR1 MNHEY and CDR2 SVGEGT. Written as DNA, the CDR3 is TGTGCCAGCAACGACGACAACTACGAGCAGTACTTC. Its translation is CASNDDNYEQYF.

As to this clonotype: This clone may be a read error of a much larger clone one base away. In this CDR3 the conserved last residue, phenylalanine or tryptophan, is missing, so a read error is likely. The chain recombines TRBV12-3 or TRBV12-4 with TRBJ2-1, with D unclear. V lost 7 bases, J lost 1 base, and 5 bases lay in between. This CDR3 spans 12 amino acids. The CDR3 here is CASTPSYNEQFS. Here the CDR3 DNA reads TGTGCCAGCACCCCGTCCTACAATGAGCAGTTCTCC.

Many counts were recorded for this clonotype. The J gene is TRBJ1-1, the V gene TRBV5-1; maybe TRBD1 (5 bases). The CDR3 is made up of 15 amino acids. V lost 2 bases, J lost 1 base, and 12 bases lay in between. CDR1 and CDR2 from the germline V gene are SGHRS and YFSETQ. The CDR3 nucleotides are TGCGCCAGCAGCTTTACTCTGACAGAGAACACTGAAGCTTTCTTT. Protein sequence: CASSFTLTENTEAFF.

This clonotype was detected only a few times. The chain has TRBV12-3 or TRBV12-4 and TRBJ1-3; tentatively, D is TRBD1 (6 bases). CDR3 length equals 15 residues. V was pared by 3 bases and J by 6 bases, with 15 bases between. This chain's CDR3 is CASSFKGMGANTIYF. The CDR3 DNA reads as TGTGCCAGCAGTTTTAAAGGGATGGGGGCAAACACCATATATTTT.

By proportion, this clonotype is medium-sized. The rearrangement joins TRBV7-2 to TRBJ2-3; D remains ambiguous. This CDR3 has 13 amino acids. V was pared by 5 bases and J by 6 bases, with 12 bases between. CDR1 and CDR2 from the germline V gene are SGHTA and FQGNSA. Here the CDR3 DNA reads TGTGCCAGCAGCCCCCAGGCGTCGGATACGCAGTATTTT. Translating gives CASSPQASDTQYF.

This clonotype came up many times. V and J are TRBV3-1 and TRBJ2-5; D remains ambiguous. CDR1 is LGHDT, CDR2 YNNKEL, per germline (reference sequence). V was trimmed by 1 base and J by 5 bases, leaving 20 bases between them. CDR3 length: 17 amino acids. The CDR3 coding sequence is TGTGCCAGCAGCCAAGCCCGATCTGGGAACACGAAGGAGACCCAGTACTTC. It yields the protein CASSQARSGNTKETQYF.

This clonotype has a count of ten or more. The chain carries TRBV6-1 and TRBJ1-3; D is undetermined. Germline CDR1 reads MNHNS; CDR2 reads SASEGT. The length of the CDR3 is 17 residues. The V end lost 1 base, the J end lost 6 bases, and 19 bases lay between the germline ends. CDR3 region: CASSEVPITRAENTIYF. As DNA, the CDR3 is TGTGCCAGCAGTGAAGTTCCGATAACAAGAGCTGAAAACACCATATATTTT.

Note on this clonotype: At one boundary the junction diverges from the germline segment, which might be a read error. The J gene is TRBJ1-1, the V gene TRBV4-2, with 8 nucleotides matching TRBD1. The length of the CDR3 is 16 residues. Germline V gives CDR1 LGHNA, CDR2 YNFKEQ. The CDR3: CDSSPGAGTGNTEAFF. The CDR3 bases are TGTGACAGCAGTCCCGGGGCCGGGACAGGGAACACTGAAGCTTTCTTT.

This clonotype showed up many times. The V and J genes are TRBV10-3 and TRBJ2-7; 10 nucleotides line up with TRBD1. CDR1 and CDR2 from the germline V gene are ENHRY and SYGVKD. CDR3 length equals 15 residues. The J segment lost 4 bases and the V segment lost 3 bases, leaving 6 bases of the junction unmatched. This CDR3 reads CAISDPGQGDYEQYF. In DNA, the CDR3 is TGTGCCATCAGTGACCCCGGACAGGGGGATTACGAGCAGTACTTC.

The sample holds many counts of this clonotype. The V gene is TRBV19, the J gene TRBJ1-5; weak D call: TRBD1 (5 bases). Germline CDR1 LNHDA, CDR2 SQIVND (reference sequence). The CDR3 runs to 15 residues. The V and J ends lost 7 bases and 0 bases respectively, with 13 bases between them. The CDR3 loop reads CASTDVGASNQPQHF. The CDR3 coding sequence is TGTGCCAGTACCGACGTCGGGGCTAGCAATCAGCCCCAGCATTTT.

At least ten counts were recorded for this clonotype. V is TRBV5-8 and J is TRBJ2-6; no reliable D call. The CDR3 sequence is 15 residues long. Trimming stripped 3 bases from V and 0 bases from J, with 7 bases between. Germline CDR1 is SGHTS and CDR2 is YDEGEE. The CDR3: CASSSGGSGANVLTF. The CDR3 DNA follows: TGTGCCAGCAGCTCGGGCGGCTCTGGGGCCAACGTCCTGACTTTC.

This clonotype was seen repeatedly, ten times or more. The rearrangement joins TRBV20-1 to TRBJ2-1, with 7 bases aligning to TRBD1. Germline CDR1 is DFQATT and CDR2 is SNEGSKA (reference sequence). V was pared by 5 bases and J by 8 bases, with 6 bases of the junction left unmatched. The length of the CDR3 is 12 residues. The DNA of the CDR3 is TGCAGTGCTGGAACCACAGGGGATGAGCAGTTCTTC. This encodes CSAGTTGDEQFF.

This clonotype has a count of ten or more. The chain is built from TRBV29-1 and TRBJ2-3, with D uncertain. Trimming removed 0 bases at V and 2 bases at J, with 9 bases between. Germline values: CDR1 SQVTM, CDR2 ANQGSEA. The CDR3 has 14 amino acids. CDR3 in amino acids: CSVEDRRYTDTQYF. Here the CDR3 DNA reads TGCAGCGTTGAAGACCGGAGATACACAGATACGCAGTATTTT.

This clonotype was seen more than once but under ten times. V and J are TRBV5-5 and TRBJ2-1, with TRBD2 matching 8 bases. Per the germline V gene, CDR1 is SGHKS and CDR2 is YYEKEE (reference sequence). The V and J ends lost 6 bases and 7 bases, in that order; junction bases with no gene match: 18. The CDR3 loop spans 17 amino acids. The CDR3 nucleotides read TGTGCCAGCACCCTCCCAATTAGCGGGAATCTCTGGAATGAGCAGTTCTTC. This codes for CASTLPISGNLWNEQFF.

This clonotype has just a few counts. The chain employs TRBV7-9 and TRBJ1-2; 8 nucleotides match TRBD1. Trimming cost V 1 base and J 3 bases; bases outside gene matches: 7. CDR1 SEHNR and CDR2 FQNEAQ come from the germline V gene (reference sequence). This CDR3 region has 16 residues. Here the CDR3 reads CASSLGTGKFYYGYTF. In nucleotides, the CDR3 is TGTGCCAGCAGCTTAGGGACAGGGAAGTTTTACTATGGCTACACCTTC.

This clonotype was seen at least ten times. The V call is TRBV9, the J call TRBJ2-1; D ambiguous. Trimming left V 0 bases short and J 3 bases short, with 7 bases between. In germline, CDR1 is SGDLS, CDR2 YYNGEE. The CDR3 runs to 14 residues. The CDR3 DNA reads TGTGCCAGCAGCGTAGCTTACAGCTACAATGAGCAGTTCTTC. Translation gives CASSVAYSYNEQFF.

Points on this clonotype: A read error may produce the germline difference seen at one junction end. V gene TRBV7-9 combines with J gene TRBJ2-3; tentative D call: TRBD2 (6 bases). The CDR3 has 15 amino acids. The germline V gene has CDR1 SEHNR and CDR2 FQNEAQ (reference sequence). CDR3 residues: CASSFGRGSRDTQYF. The DNA of the CDR3 is TGTGCCAGCAGCTTTGGACGGGGGAGCAGAGATACGCAGTATTTT.

J is TRBJ2-6 and V is TRBV7-9; 9 positions match TRBD1. CDR3 size: 19 residues. In germline, CDR1 is SEHNR, CDR2 FQNEAQ (reference sequence). Trimming at V came to 4 bases and at J to 0 bases, leaving 10 bases not matched to a gene. CDR3: CASSSIWGQGRSGANVLTF. CDR3 nucleotide sequence: TGTGCCAGCAGCTCAATCTGGGGACAGGGCCGCTCTGGGGCCAACGTCCTGACTTTC. Variable domain in full (rest from reference TRBV7-9 and TRBJ2-6): DTGVSQNPRHKITKRGQNVTFRCDPISEHNRLYWYRQTLGQGPEFLTYFQNEAQLEKSRLLSDRFSAERPKGSFSTLEIQRTEQGDSAMYLCASSSIWGQGRSGANVLTFGAGSRLTVL.

V is TRBV28 and J is TRBJ1-2; D is perhaps TRBD1 (6 bases). CDR3 length equals 14 residues. Trimming took 6 bases from V and 3 from J, leaving 14 bases between them. In germline, CDR1 is MDHEN, CDR2 SYDVKM. In DNA form, the CDR3 reads TGTGCCAGCAGCTTCACGACAGGCCACTATGGCTACACCTTC. It is translated as CASSFTTGHYGYTF.

This clonotype was observed a handful of times. This chain uses TRBV7-2 with TRBJ2-1; TRBD2 agrees at 13 bases. This CDR3 is built from 15 residues. The trim removed 5 bases at V and 6 bases at J, leaving 4 bases unmatched. Germline assignment: CDR1 SGHTA and CDR2 FQGNSA. CDR3 sequence (DNA): TGTGCCAGCAGCCCACTAGCGGGGGGGTTCAATGAGCAGTTCTTC. This sequence encodes CASSPLAGGFNEQFF.

This clonotype was seen a handful of times. The gene calls are TRBV7-9 and TRBJ2-3; D is uncertain. This CDR3 has 13 amino acids. Germline CDR1 and CDR2: SEHNR and FQNEAQ (reference sequence). The V and J ends lost 4 bases and 7 bases respectively, with 12 bases between them. CDR3 in DNA: TGTGCCAGCAGCTCCGACCCGGCAAATACGCAGTATTTT. This gives the protein CASSSDPANTQYF.

Many counts were recorded for this clonotype. This sequence joins TRBV27 and TRBJ2-3; D is possibly TRBD2 (6 bases). The V gene's germline CDR1 is MNHEY and CDR2 SMNVEV (reference sequence). This CDR3 is 15 amino acids long. The V end was cut by 6 bases, the J end by 6 bases, with 19 bases between. CDR3 residues: CASSRLDQRADTQYF. The CDR3 nucleotides are TGTGCCAGCAGCCGACTAGATCAGAGAGCGGATACGCAGTATTTT.